This T cell receptor beta chain was retrieved from a study of CD8 T cells in ankylosing spondylitis. This clonotype has just a few counts. Its matching antigen is unknown. The germline V and J ends were trimmed by 2 bases and 3 bases, with 14 bases remaining between them. There are 16 residues in the CDR3. Germline V gene lookup returns CDR1 SNHLY and CDR2 FYNNEI. Study-level points and caveats: Disease-linked clones bore a CD8+ phenotype and were relatively rare in peripheral blood.

TCRdb reprocessed the 5' RACE reads via MiXCR and lists one record per CDR3 protein. Of more than 250,000 distinct CDR3 sequences in the sample, roughly 12% were seen once. The J gene is TRBJ2-1, the V gene TRBV2; D is possibly TRBD1 (6 bases). The sample taken for sequencing was blood, either unsorted or a sorted T cell fraction (not recorded which). This TCR derives from a female donor with ankylosing spondylitis or in good health (not recorded which). The CDR3 DNA reads TGTGCCAGCAGTGAACGGGGACAAATAAACTACAATGAGCAGTTCTTC. This translates into CASSERGQINYNEQFF.